The next 11 T cell receptor beta chains were all read from a single sample in a study of blood T cell repertoires in COVID-19 (dated by TCRdb to the early 2020s). The method behind the library was the immunoSEQ multiplex PCR assay. The immuneACCESS repertoire file appears here via TCRdb, limited to in-frame rearrangements. These files lack a portion of the clones; in checked studies, under half of the deficit traces to unresolved V genes, and the cause of the others is not known. This sample comprises roughly 160,000 clones, 88% of them detected only once. The leading ten clones occupy about 2.1% of the sample. The source material was peripheral blood. These receptors originate from a man aged 50-59 years who had recovered from COVID-19.

This clone was recorded once. This chain connects TRBV27 to TRBJ1-6; TRBD1 agrees at 7 bases. This CDR3 spans 15 amino acids. The V segment lost 3 bases and the J segment 8 bases; nucleotides outside the gene matches: 7. The germline CDR1 and CDR2 sequences are MNHEY and SMNVEV (reference sequence). This CDR3 reads CASSFLNRGDSPLHF. The CDR3 nucleotides read TGTGCCAGCAGTTTCTTGAACAGGGGTGATTCACCCCTCCACTTT.

The V and J genes are TRBV3-1 (or the pseudogene TRBV3-2) and TRBJ1-6, with TRBD1 matching over 7 bases. Germline-derived CDR1 and CDR2 are LGHDT and YNNKEL (reference sequence). Germline trimming cut 2 bases from V and 6 bases from J; bases unmatched to any gene: 10. The CDR3 extends over 17 amino acids. CDR3 nucleotides: TGTGCCAGCAGCCAAACTCCTACAGGGGTCGCTAATTCACCCCTCCACTTT. Amino acid sequence: CASSQTPTGVANSPLHF.

The chain employs TRBV27 and TRBJ1-1; 8 nucleotides line up with TRBD1. The CDR3 loop spans 14 amino acids. J lost 0 bases, V lost 6 bases, and 3 bases had no gene match. CDR1 MNHEY and CDR2 SMNVEV come from the germline V gene (reference sequence). This CDR3 is CASRNRGMNTEAFF. The CDR3 DNA follows: TGTGCCAGCAGGAACAGGGGGATGAACACTGAAGCTTTCTTT.

This clone was recorded once. The chain couples TRBV4-1 to TRBJ2-3, with TRBD2 identical over 9 bases. J lost 10 bases, V lost 1 base, and 15 bases had no gene match. There are 17 residues in the CDR3. Germline V gene lookup returns CDR1 MGHRA and CDR2 YSYEKL. In nucleotides, the CDR3 is TGCGCCAGCAGCCAAGTGGTGGGGCGAGGTAGCGGGGGTGCGCAGTATTTT. The encoded protein is CASSQVVGRGSGGAQYF.

The chain is built from TRBV28 and TRBJ2-3; 7 bases are shared with TRBD1. The germline gives CDR1 MDHEN, CDR2 SYDVKM. After removal of 7 bases from V and 2 bases from J, the junction contained 12 bases not matched to a gene. The length of the CDR3 is 16 residues. This CDR3 is CASMLTGSRITDTQYF. The CDR3 DNA is TGTGCCAGCATGTTGACAGGGTCTAGGATCACAGATACGCAGTATTTT.

The rearrangement links TRBV12-3 or TRBV12-4 to TRBJ1-2, with a weak D call TRBD1 (5 bases). The CDR3 has 13 amino acids. Trimming pared 5 bases from V and 5 bases from J, leaving 12 bases between. The CDR3 reads CASSTTGKYGYTF. The DNA for the CDR3 is TGTGCCAGCAGTACTACAGGAAAATATGGCTACACCTTC.

CDR3 coding DNA: TGTGCCAGCTCACCACGGCCGGGACAGGGGGCCGGAAACACCATATATTTT. Translation gives CASSPRPGQGAGNTIYF. The chain couples TRBV18 to TRBJ1-3, with 12 nucleotides matching TRBD1. The CDR3 loop spans 17 amino acids. Per the germline V gene, CDR1 is KGHSH and CDR2 is LQKENI. The V and J ends lost 1 base and 4 bases, in that order; junction bases with no gene match: 5.

The chain has TRBV5-6 and TRBJ1-1; D is undetermined. This CDR3 has 14 amino acids. V gave up 2 bases and J gave up 0 bases, with 8 bases separating them. Germline V gives CDR1 SGHDT, CDR2 YYEEEE. Here the CDR3 DNA reads TGTGCCAGCAGCTTCGGACTAATGAACACTGAAGCTTTCTTT. Protein sequence: CASSFGLMNTEAFF.

This clone was recorded once. The chain recombines TRBV4-3 with TRBJ1-4; 9 bases align to TRBD1. V dropped 4 bases and J dropped 8; count of bases not matched to a gene: 5. CDR3 size: 14 residues. The germline V gene has CDR1 LGHNA and CDR2 YSLEER. The CDR3 region has the DNA TGCGCCAGCAGCCCACGGACAGGGGACGAAAAACTGTTTTTT. Its protein product is CASSPRTGDEKLFF.

This chain joins TRBV19 and TRBJ1-2; tentatively, D is TRBD1 (5 bases). Between the trimmed V and J ends, which lost 4 bases and 4 bases, there was a span of 19 bases. Germline lookup yields CDR1 LNHDA and CDR2 SQIVND (reference sequence). This CDR3 is built from 16 residues. CDR3 nucleotides: TGTGCCAGTAGTAGGGGGGTTGACAGTACGGCCTATGGCTACACCTTC. The encoded protein is CASSRGVDSTAYGYTF.

This clone was counted only a few times. This chain uses TRBV10-2 with TRBJ2-3; D gene unclear. CDR1 and CDR2 from the germline V gene are WSHSY and SAAADI. V was shortened by 8 bases and J by 6 bases, with 12 bases between the two germline ends. This CDR3 region has 12 residues. DNA for the CDR3: TGCGCCAGCGGAGAGTTCGGGGATACGCAGTATTTT. It translates to CASGEFGDTQYF.